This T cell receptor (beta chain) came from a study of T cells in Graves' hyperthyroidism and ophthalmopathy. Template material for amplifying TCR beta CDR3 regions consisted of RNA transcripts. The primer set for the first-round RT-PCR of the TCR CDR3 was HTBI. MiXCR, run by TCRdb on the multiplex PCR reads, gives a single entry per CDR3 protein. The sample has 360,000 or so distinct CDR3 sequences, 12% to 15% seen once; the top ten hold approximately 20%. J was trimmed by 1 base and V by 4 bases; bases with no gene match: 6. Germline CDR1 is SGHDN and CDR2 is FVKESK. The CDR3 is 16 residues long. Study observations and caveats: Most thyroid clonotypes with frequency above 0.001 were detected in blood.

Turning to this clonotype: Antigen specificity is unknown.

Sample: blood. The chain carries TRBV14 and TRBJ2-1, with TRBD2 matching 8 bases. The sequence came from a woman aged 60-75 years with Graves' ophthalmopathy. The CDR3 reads CASSPSERESYNEQFF. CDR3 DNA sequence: TGTGCCAGCAGCCCATCGGAGCGGGAGTCCTACAATGAGCAGTTCTTC.